This is a list of T cell receptor beta chains from one sample in a study of blood T cell repertoires in COVID-19. Repertoires were generated with immunoSEQ multiplex PCR, while TCRdb's copy carries only in-frame clones and drops some. The sample contains about 300,000 clones, about 86% of which appear only once. Sequenced input: peripheral blood. Receptors were obtained from a woman aged 45-65 years with acute or convalescent COVID-19. The CDR3 runs from the conserved cysteine through the conserved F or W. Fields, in order: CDR3 DNA, CDR3 protein, D gene, J gene, V gene, clone size. A D gene is named only where the DNA matches it firmly. Size is omitted from some rows. Given values are once, few, many or a class for expanded clones.

CDR3 DNA: TGTGCCAGCAGTTCTTACAGGGGCGAGAACACTGAAGCTTTCTTT
CDR3 protein: CASSSYRGENTEAFF
D gene: TRBD1
J gene: TRBJ1-1
V gene: TRBV27
clone size: once

CDR3 DNA: TGTGCCAGCAGCCGGCTAGCGGGAATGGATACGCAGTATTTT
CDR3 protein: CASSRLAGMDTQYF
D gene: TRBD2
J gene: TRBJ2-3
V gene: TRBV6-5
clone size: NA

CDR3 DNA: TGTGCCAGCTCCTTGCGTGGGGGGGACACTGAAGCTTTCTTT
CDR3 protein: CASSLRGGDTEAFF
D gene: NA
J gene: TRBJ1-1
V gene: TRBV2
clone size: NA

CDR3 DNA: TGTGCCACCAGTGATTGGACTAGCGGGACCAATGAGCAGTTCTTC
CDR3 protein: CATSDWTSGTNEQFF
D gene: TRBD2
J gene: TRBJ2-1
V gene: TRBV24-1
clone size: NA

CDR3 DNA: TGTGCCAGCAGCTTAGCCCCAGCGGGAGGCATACTCTACAATGAGCAGTTCTTC
CDR3 protein: CASSLAPAGGILYNEQFF
D gene: TRBD2
J gene: TRBJ2-1
V gene: TRBV7-9
clone size: NA

CDR3 DNA: TGTGCCGGTAGACCACAGGGAGACTCTGGAAACACCATATATTTT
CDR3 protein: CAGRPQGDSGNTIYF
D gene: NA
J gene: TRBJ1-3
V gene: TRBV2
clone size: NA

CDR3 DNA: TGTGCCAGCTCACCACTATTAGATACGCAGTATTTT
CDR3 protein: CASSPLLDTQYF
D gene: NA
J gene: TRBJ2-3
V gene: TRBV18
clone size: NA

CDR3 DNA: TGTGCCATCAGTGATACCCTAGCGGGAGCAGAGACCCAGTACTTC
CDR3 protein: CAISDTLAGAETQYF
D gene: TRBD2
J gene: TRBJ2-5
V gene: TRBV10-3
clone size: NA

CDR3 DNA: TGTGCCAGCAGCTCGACACTAGCGGGGAGCACAGATACGCAGTATTTT
CDR3 protein: CASSSTLAGSTDTQYF
D gene: TRBD2
J gene: TRBJ2-3
V gene: TRBV7-9
clone size: NA

CDR3 DNA: TGTGCCTGGAGTGGCCTATCTAGCGGGGGACGCTATACGCAGTATTTT
CDR3 protein: CAWSGLSSGGRYTQYF
D gene: TRBD2
J gene: TRBJ2-3
V gene: TRBV30
clone size: NA

CDR3 DNA: TGTGCCTGGACCCAGGGCTCAGTGAGGAATTCACCCCTCCACTTT
CDR3 protein: CAWTQGSVRNSPLHF
D gene: NA
J gene: TRBJ1-6
V gene: TRBV30
clone size: NA

CDR3 DNA: TGTGCCAGCAGCTTAGTCGGCCAGGGGGATTCACCCCTCCACTTT
CDR3 protein: CASSLVGQGDSPLHF
D gene: TRBD1
J gene: TRBJ1-6
V gene: TRBV7-9
clone size: NA

CDR3 DNA: TGCAGCGTTTTGGCCTATGGCTACACCTTC
CDR3 protein: CSVLAYGYTF
D gene: NA
J gene: TRBJ1-2
V gene: TRBV29-1
clone size: NA

CDR3 DNA: TGTGCCAGCAGGTCCGGACAGGGGGTAGGTTCACCCCTCCACTTT
CDR3 protein: CASRSGQGVGSPLHF
D gene: TRBD1
J gene: TRBJ1-6
V gene: TRBV28
clone size: NA

CDR3 DNA: TGTGCCAGCAGCTGGGGCCTAGCGGGAGGGCTTTACAATGAGCAGTTCTTC
CDR3 protein: CASSWGLAGGLYNEQFF
D gene: TRBD2
J gene: TRBJ2-1
V gene: TRBV14
clone size: NA

CDR3 DNA: TGTGCCAGTAGTAAGGGACTAGCGGGAGGCTACGAGCAGTACTTC
CDR3 protein: CASSKGLAGGYEQYF
D gene: TRBD2
J gene: TRBJ2-7
V gene: TRBV19
clone size: NA

CDR3 DNA: TGTGCCAGCAGCCCACGCGGGGACGGGGAGACCCAGTACTTC
CDR3 protein: CASSPRGDGETQYF
D gene: NA
J gene: TRBJ2-5
V gene: TRBV7-8
clone size: NA

CDR3 DNA: TGTGCCAGCAGCTTTTCGTACACAGATACGCAGTATTTT
CDR3 protein: CASSFSYTDTQYF
D gene: NA
J gene: TRBJ2-3
V gene: TRBV7-9
clone size: NA

CDR3 DNA: TGTGCCAGCAGCCCCCGTGGCAGTAATGAGCAGTTCTTC
CDR3 protein: CASSPRGSNEQFF
D gene: NA
J gene: TRBJ2-1
V gene: TRBV7-9
clone size: NA

CDR3 DNA: TGTGCCAGCAGCTTCGGACTAGCGGGGGGGCTGGGGGAGACCCAGTACTTC
CDR3 protein: CASSFGLAGGLGETQYF
D gene: TRBD2
J gene: TRBJ2-5
V gene: TRBV4-2
clone size: NA

CDR3 DNA: TGTGCCAGACAGGGAAAAACATATGGCTACACCTTC
CDR3 protein: CARQGKTYGYTF
D gene: NA
J gene: TRBJ1-2
V gene: TRBV27
clone size: once

CDR3 DNA: TGTGCCAGCAGCAGACGGGAGGGTAACTACAATGAGCAGTTCTTC
CDR3 protein: CASSRREGNYNEQFF
D gene: TRBD2
J gene: TRBJ2-1
V gene: TRBV14
clone size: NA

CDR3 DNA: TGTGCCACCTCTTGGACGGGAACAGATACGCAGTATTTT
CDR3 protein: CATSWTGTDTQYF
D gene: NA
J gene: TRBJ2-3
V gene: TRBV5-8
clone size: NA

CDR3 DNA: TGTGCCAGCAGCGGGAGGAAGAGGGACGGAAGCTCCTACAATGAGCAGTTCTTC
CDR3 protein: CASSGRKRDGSSYNEQFF
D gene: NA
J gene: TRBJ2-1
V gene: TRBV5-6
clone size: once

CDR3 DNA: TGTGCCAGCAGTTTGGGAGGGAACACTGAAGCTTTCTTT
CDR3 protein: CASSLGGNTEAFF
D gene: NA
J gene: TRBJ1-1
V gene: TRBV12-3/TRBV12-4
clone size: NA

CDR3 DNA: TGTGCCAGCAGCCAAGTTACGGGCTCCTACAATGAGCAGTTCTTC
CDR3 protein: CASSQVTGSYNEQFF
D gene: NA
J gene: TRBJ2-1
V gene: TRBV3-1/TRBV3-2
clone size: NA

CDR3 DNA: TGTGCCAGCAGTTACTCTTTCCAGGGTTACACTGAAGCTTTCTTT
CDR3 protein: CASSYSFQGYTEAFF
D gene: NA
J gene: TRBJ1-1
V gene: TRBV6-5
clone size: NA

CDR3 DNA: TGTGCCACAGGTAGTGGCGGGACAGGGCACAATCAGCCCCAGCATTTT
CDR3 protein: CATGSGGTGHNQPQHF
D gene: TRBD1
J gene: TRBJ1-5
V gene: TRBV7-2
clone size: NA

CDR3 DNA: TGCGCCAGCAGCTTGGGGCTAGCGGGGGGCCAAGAGACCCAGTACTTC
CDR3 protein: CASSLGLAGGQETQYF
D gene: TRBD2
J gene: TRBJ2-5
V gene: TRBV5-1
clone size: NA